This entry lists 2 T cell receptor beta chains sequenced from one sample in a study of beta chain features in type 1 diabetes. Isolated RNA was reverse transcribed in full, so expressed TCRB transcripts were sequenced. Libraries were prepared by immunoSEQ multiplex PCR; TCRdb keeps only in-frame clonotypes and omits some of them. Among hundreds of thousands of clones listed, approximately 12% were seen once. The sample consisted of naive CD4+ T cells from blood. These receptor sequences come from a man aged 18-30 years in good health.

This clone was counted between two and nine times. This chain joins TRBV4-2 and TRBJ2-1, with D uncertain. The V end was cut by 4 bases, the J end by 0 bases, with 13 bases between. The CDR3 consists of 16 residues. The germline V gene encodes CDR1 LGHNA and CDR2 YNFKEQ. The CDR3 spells CASSRALDRSYNEQFF. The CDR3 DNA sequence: TGTGCCAGCAGCCGGGCCTTGGATCGCTCCTACAATGAGCAGTTCTTC.

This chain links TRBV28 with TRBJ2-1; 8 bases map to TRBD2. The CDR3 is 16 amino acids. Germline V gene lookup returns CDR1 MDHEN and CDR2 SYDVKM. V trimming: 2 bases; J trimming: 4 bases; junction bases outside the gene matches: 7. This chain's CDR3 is CASSLVAGGRYNEQFF. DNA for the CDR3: TGTGCCAGCAGTTTAGTGGCGGGAGGAAGGTACAATGAGCAGTTCTTC.